This TCR beta chain stems from a study of shared clonotypes between healthy human individuals. Assay: immunoSEQ multiplex PCR; the TCRdb copy retains only in-frame clones and omits some. Of about 2.4 million clones detected, more than 80% appear once; the ten largest clones hold roughly 0.13%. The study's findings and limits: The study generally estimated greater richness for naive than memory subsets.

Germline V gene data show CDR1 as SGHRS and CDR2 as YFSETQ. The CDR3 is 18 residues long. V shed 0 bases, J shed 7 bases, and the junction held 16 bases outside the gene matches. As concerns this clone: Its specificity is not known.

Input material: naive CD4+ T cells sorted from blood. Subset given: CD45RA+ positively selected. The chain uses TRBV5-1 and TRBJ2-7, with TRBD2 matching over 10 bases. This sequence was found in a man aged 18 to 35 in good health. The CDR3 sequence: CASSLASAASGGAREQYF. In DNA form, the CDR3 reads TGCGCCAGCAGCTTGGCCTCAGCTGCCAGCGGGGGGGCAAGGGAGCAGTACTTC.